The 15 T cell receptor beta chains below all came from one sample that was sequenced in a study of neurological immune-mediated disorders. Indicated time point: longitudinal time-point 1 (baseline). TCRdb recomputed calls from the 5' RACE reads with MiXCR, one row per CDR3 protein. The table shows around 69,000 distinct CDR3 sequences, with around 9.6% occurring only once. The sequencing input was PBMCs. The receptors were sampled from a man aged 30 to 39 in good health.

This clonotype came up many times. The rearrangement joins TRBV20-1 to TRBJ1-1; 8 bases line up with TRBD1. CDR1 and CDR2 from the germline V gene are DFQATT and SNEGSKA (reference sequence). V lost 6 bases to trimming and J lost 0 bases; unmatched junction nucleotides: 0. The CDR3 length is 12 residues. The CDR3 is CSAGQVNTEAFF. CDR3 bases: TGCAGTGCGGGACAGGTGAACACTGAAGCTTTCTTT.

In its sample, this clonotype was seen many times. The chain recombines TRBV6-1 with TRBJ1-1; D may be TRBD1 (5 bases). The V gene's germline CDR1 is MNHNS and CDR2 SASEGT. This CDR3 comprises 14 residues. With 2 bases removed from V and 3 bases from J, the gap between germline ends came to 10 bases. CDR3 sequence: CASSEFGGDTEAFF. The CDR3 region has the DNA TGTGCCAGCAGTGAATTCGGGGGGGACACTGAAGCTTTCTTT.

At least ten counts were recorded for this clonotype. This rearrangement joins TRBV7-8 to TRBJ2-5; a weak D match, TRBD1 (6 bases). CDR1 is SGHVS and CDR2 is FQNEAQ in the germline V gene. Trimming cost V 1 base and J 3 bases, with 9 bases left between them. The CDR3 extends over 14 amino acids. The CDR3 DNA is TGTGCCAGCAGCTTAGGCCAGGGGAAAGAGACCCAGTACTTC. It yields the protein CASSLGQGKETQYF.

This clonotype appeared many times. The rearrangement links TRBV24-1 to TRBJ2-1; D not certain. V lost 9 bases and J lost 7, with 9 bases in between. This CDR3 region has 11 residues. In germline, CDR1 is KGHDR, CDR2 SFDVKD. The CDR3 reads CATGGLNEQFF. CDR3 sequence (DNA): TGTGCCACCGGTGGTTTGAATGAGCAGTTCTTC.

V and J are TRBV28 and TRBJ1-2; D call uncertain. The CDR3 has 12 residues. Germline V CDR1 and CDR2: MDHEN, SYDVKM. V lost 9 bases and J lost 3, with 11 bases in between. The CDR3 region has the DNA TGTGCCAGTCAAGCGGGATACTATGGCTACACCTTC. As protein: CASQAGYYGYTF.

This clonotype was seen ten or more times. The chain is built from TRBV7-2 and TRBJ2-1, with a tentative D call TRBD2 (5 bases). CDR1 is SGHTA and CDR2 is FQGNSA in the germline V gene. Trimming cost V 1 base and J 2 bases, with 12 bases left between them. This CDR3 has 16 residues. CDR3 nucleotide sequence: TGTGCCAGCAGCTTAGGTCTAGCTGATCCCTACAATGAGCAGTTCTTC. Translated, it gives CASSLGLADPYNEQFF.

The sample holds many counts of this clonotype. This rearrangement joins TRBV5-1 to TRBJ2-1; TRBD1 might be the D (5 bases). CDR1 is SGHRS, CDR2 YFSETQ, per germline. The length of the CDR3 is 13 residues. Trimming cost V 4 bases and J 10 bases, with 15 bases left between them. CDR3 nucleotides: TGCGCCAGCAGCCAGTACCAGGGTAGCGAGCAGTTCTTC. As protein: CASSQYQGSEQFF.

This clonotype was found many times. The chain has TRBV20-1 and TRBJ2-1, with D unclear. Trimming took off 0 bases at V and 10 bases at J, with 4 bases between the two ends. Germline CDR1 and CDR2: DFQATT and SNEGSKA (reference sequence). This CDR3 has 10 amino acids. CDR3 loop: CSAREQEQFF. DNA of the CDR3: TGCAGTGCTAGAGAACAGGAGCAGTTCTTC.

The sample holds many counts of this clonotype. The V call is TRBV6-2 or TRBV6-3, the J call TRBJ2-7; 13 bases match TRBD2. Germline loops: CDR1 MNHEY, CDR2 SVGEGT. Losses at the gene ends were 5 bases for V and 3 bases for J; bases not matched to a gene: 10. The length of the CDR3 is 17 residues. CDR3 in DNA: TGTGCCAGCAGTCGAGGACTAGCGGGAGAGGCGCTCTACGAGCAGTACTTC. Translated, it gives CASSRGLAGEALYEQYF.

The chain has TRBV27 and TRBJ1-1, with D uncertain. The CDR3 is 11 residues long. Trimming took off 9 bases at V and 2 bases at J, with 7 bases between the two ends. CDR1 is MNHEY, CDR2 SMNVEV, per germline (reference sequence). The chain's CDR3 is CASMENTEAFF. CDR3 DNA: TGTGCCAGTATGGAAAACACTGAAGCTTTCTTT.

The table lists this clonotype with many counts. This chain joins TRBV5-1 and TRBJ2-7, with 11 bases lining up with TRBD2. Germline-derived CDR1 and CDR2 are SGHRS and YFSETQ. This CDR3 has 18 amino acids. The ends lost 7 bases at V and 4 bases at J; junction bases unmatched: 19. The DNA for the CDR3 is TGCGCCAGCGATGGGGGACTAGCGGACGCCGGCGGTGGTTACGAGCAGTACTTC. This translates into CASDGGLADAGGGYEQYF.

In its sample, this clonotype was seen many times. The chain employs TRBV7-9 and TRBJ2-1, with D possibly TRBD2 on 5 matching bases. The V gene's germline CDR1 is SEHNR and CDR2 FQNEAQ (reference sequence). The CDR3 totals 15 residues. Trimming took off 4 bases at V and 0 bases at J, with 10 bases between the two ends. CDR3 sequence (DNA): TGTGCCAGCAGCTCCGGGATCAGCTCCTACAATGAGCAGTTCTTC. It translates to CASSSGISSYNEQFF. Complete variable domain (other parts from reference TRBV7-9 and TRBJ2-1): DTGVSQNPRHKITKRGQNVTFRCDPISEHNRLYWYRQTLGQGPEFLTYFQNEAQLEKSRLLSDRFSAERPKGSFSTLEIQRTEQGDSAMYLCASSSGISSYNEQFFGPGTRLTVL.

This clonotype was recorded at least ten times. The chain uses TRBV7-7 and TRBJ2-2, with D possibly being TRBD1 or TRBD2 (6 bases each). Germline-derived CDR1 and CDR2 are SSHAT and FNYEAQ (reference sequence). This CDR3 has 14 residues. V was cut by 5 bases and J by 4 bases, with 11 bases left in between. In nucleotides, the CDR3 is TGTGCCAGCAGCCAGGGGCGGGGCACCGGGGAGCTGTTTTTT. Its protein product is CASSQGRGTGELFF.

At least ten counts were recorded for this clonotype. The chain carries TRBV29-1 and TRBJ1-2; 8 bases are a match to TRBD1. There are 14 residues in the CDR3. Germline trimming cut 6 bases from V and 8 bases from J; bases unmatched to any gene: 14. Germline V gives CDR1 SQVTM, CDR2 ANQGSEA. The CDR3 region is CSVGGQGDRRGYTF. CDR3 DNA sequence: TGCAGCGTCGGTGGACAGGGTGATCGTCGGGGCTACACCTTC.

The chain recombines TRBV27 with TRBJ2-1; TRBD2 matches at 7 bases. There are 15 residues in the CDR3. The ends lost 2 bases at V and 10 bases at J; junction bases unmatched: 11. The germline gives CDR1 MNHEY, CDR2 SMNVEV (reference sequence). The CDR3 here is CASSLIAGDSREQFF. Here the CDR3 DNA reads TGTGCCAGCAGTTTAATTGCGGGAGATAGCCGCGAGCAGTTCTTC.